What follows describes a single TCR beta chain. The source of the sample is a study of glioma-infiltrating T cells after dendritic cell vaccination. Germline CDR1 SGHNT, CDR2 YENEEA. Trimming removed 0 bases at V and 7 bases at J, with 13 bases between. The CDR3 loop spans 15 amino acids. Sequencing was performed with immunoSEQ multiplex PCR; in TCRdb, only in-frame clones are kept and a portion is missing. The sample lists about 73,000 clones, approximately 80% seen once, with around 1.9% in the top ten. Only patients with spare fresh-frozen tumor and over two years of follow-up were included. The specimen comprised blood, sampled before dendritic cell vaccination. This TCR was recovered from a human donor with glioblastoma. The chain combines TRBV11-3 with TRBJ1-5; D remains unclear. Here the CDR3 DNA reads TGTGCCAGCAGCTTAGATAGAGGCCCCCAGCAGCCCCAGCATTTT. As protein: CASSLDRGPQQPQHF.